These 18 T cell receptor beta chains were sequenced from one sample in a study of shared clonotypes between healthy human individuals. The method was immunoSEQ multiplex PCR; TCRdb's version includes in-frame clones alone and lacks a portion of them. Counted here are around 510,000 clones, around 77% occurring once; the ten biggest clones make up about 11%. The sample consisted of PBMCs. Receptors originate from a woman in her 40s in good health. Some clones in this sample may be carry-over from other donors' samples.

The V and J genes are TRBV18 and TRBJ1-2; 8 nucleotides agree with TRBD1. V lost 5 bases and J lost 3; bases outside the gene matches: 11. Germline-derived CDR1 and CDR2 are KGHSH and LQKENI. The length of the CDR3 is 16 residues. CDR3 nucleotide sequence: TGTGCCAGCTCAATGGACAGGGTGCGAGTTGACTATGGCTACACCTTC. Protein: CASSMDRVRVDYGYTF.

Only one count was recorded for this clone. Other DNA sequences of this sample code for an identical CDR3. This chain connects TRBV28 to TRBJ2-1, with 7 bases fitting TRBD2. The CDR3 extends over 14 amino acids. The trim removed 2 bases at V and 4 bases at J, leaving 2 bases unmatched. CDR1 is MDHEN, CDR2 SYDVKM, per germline. CDR3 nucleotides: TGTGCCAGCAGTTTAGCGGGGGAATACAATGAGCAGTTCTTC. It encodes CASSLAGEYNEQFF.

This clone was counted ten times or more. The rearrangement joins TRBV23-1 to TRBJ2-2, with TRBD2 identical over 12 bases. TRBV23-1 is designated an ORF whose function remains uncertain. Unmatched junction bases numbered 4, after V lost 0 bases and J lost 5 bases. This CDR3 has 17 amino acids. CDR3 sequence: CASSQSTSGRLTGELFF. CDR3 DNA sequence: TGCGCCAGCAGTCAATCGACTAGCGGGAGACTGACCGGGGAGCTGTTTTTT.

V usage is TRBV30 and J usage is TRBJ1-4; no firm D call. Germline loops: CDR1 GTSNPN, CDR2 SVGIG (reference sequence). V was trimmed by 2 bases and J by 0 bases, leaving 10 bases between them. The CDR3 loop spans 15 amino acids. The CDR3 sequence is CAWSSQTATNEKLFF. The CDR3 DNA follows: TGTGCCTGGAGTTCACAGACCGCAACTAATGAAAAACTGTTTTTT. The variable domain in full, completed from reference TRBV30 and TRBJ1-4, reads SQTIHQWPATLVQPVGSPLSLECTVEGTSNPNLYWYRQAAGRGLQLLFYSVGIGQISSEVPQNLSASRPQDRQFILSSKKLLLSDSGFYLCAWSSQTATNEKLFFGSGTQLSVL.

At least ten counts were recorded for this clone. This rearrangement joins TRBV2 to TRBJ2-1, with 9 bases lining up with TRBD1. This CDR3 comprises 15 residues. V shed 4 bases and J 3 bases; nucleotides not matched to a gene: 4. Per germline, CDR1 SNHLY and CDR2 FYNNEI. Here the CDR3 reads CASSGRTGDYNEQFF. The CDR3 DNA reads as TGTGCCAGCAGTGGACGGACAGGGGACTACAATGAGCAGTTCTTC.

The chain employs TRBV4-2 and TRBJ2-5; perhaps D is TRBD1 or TRBD2 (6 bases each). The CDR3 contains 15 residues. Trimming took 1 base from V and 5 from J, leaving 14 bases between them. Germline CDR1 reads LGHNA; CDR2 reads YNFKEQ. The DNA for the CDR3 is TGTGCCAGCAGCCAAGCGATTCGGGGGCGGGAGACCCAGTACTTC. Translation gives CASSQAIRGRETQYF.

Here the CDR3 DNA reads TGCGCCAGCAGCTTGGGGCAGGGAGGCGAGCAGTACTTC. Translating it yields CASSLGQGGEQYF. The V gene is TRBV5-1, the J gene TRBJ2-7; D perhaps matches TRBD2 (6 bases). V dropped 0 bases and J dropped 6 bases, with 10 bases sitting between them. The CDR3 is 13 residues long. Germline V lookup: CDR1 SGHRS, CDR2 YFSETQ.

V usage is TRBV7-2 and J usage is TRBJ1-1; no clear D gene. CDR1 is SGHTA and CDR2 is FQGNSA in the germline V gene. CDR3 length equals 13 residues. V lost 5 bases and J 0 bases, leaving 7 bases between the germline ends. This CDR3 reads CASSREMNTEAFF. The CDR3, as DNA: TGTGCCAGCAGCCGAGAGATGAACACTGAAGCTTTCTTT.

The gene calls are TRBV19 and TRBJ1-5, with a weak D call TRBD1 (5 bases). Between the trimmed V and J ends, which lost 6 bases and 3 bases, there was a span of 12 bases. Germline lookup yields CDR1 LNHDA and CDR2 SQIVND (reference sequence). The CDR3 has 14 amino acids. The CDR3 sequence is CASRRRQSNQPQHF. DNA of the CDR3: TGTGCCAGTAGACGCCGACAGTCCAATCAGCCCCAGCATTTT. Drawing the rest from reference TRBV19 and TRBJ1-5, the complete variable domain is DGGITQSPKYLFRKEGQNVTLSCEQNLNHDAMYWYRQDPGQGLRLIYYSQIVNDFQKGDIAEGYSVSREKKESFPLTVTSAQKNPTAFYLCASRRRQSNQPQHFGDGTRLSIL.

This chain uses TRBV7-8 with TRBJ2-7, with 8 bases lining up with TRBD2. V lost 5 bases, J lost 2 bases, and 14 bases stayed unmatched. The germline V gene has CDR1 SGHVS and CDR2 FQNEAQ. There are 17 residues in the CDR3. The CDR3 reads CASSAPGLDVVTYEQYF. The CDR3 DNA reads as TGTGCCAGCAGCGCACCGGGACTAGACGTCGTCACCTACGAGCAGTACTTC.

The chain carries TRBV15 and TRBJ2-5; D is ambiguous. CDR1 and CDR2 (germline): LNHNV, YYDKDF (reference sequence). The CDR3 runs to 14 residues. V shed 0 bases and J shed 4 bases, with 9 bases lying between them. As DNA, the CDR3 is TGTGCCACCAGCAGAGATTGGGGTTCAGAGACCCAGTACTTC. It translates to CATSRDWGSETQYF.

V and J are TRBV6-4 and TRBJ2-3; the D is unclear. CDR3 length: 15 residues. Trimming took 5 bases from V and 3 from J, leaving 15 bases between them. Germline V gives CDR1 MRHNA, CDR2 SNTAGT. CDR3 sequence (DNA): TGTGCCAGCAGTACTGCGAGTGGAGATACAGATACGCAGTATTTT. Amino acids: CASSTASGDTDTQYF.

The sample holds one count of this clone. The V gene is TRBV18, the J gene TRBJ2-1; 12 nucleotides align to TRBD2. The junction had 1 base not matched to a gene; V was cut back by 2 bases and J by 5 bases. The CDR3 loop spans 15 amino acids. The germline gives CDR1 KGHSH, CDR2 LQKENI. The CDR3 coding sequence is TGTGCCAGCTCACCAAGGACTAGCGGGGACAATGAGCAGTTCTTC. Amino acid sequence: CASSPRTSGDNEQFF.

The gene calls are TRBV19 and TRBJ2-5; 12 bases match TRBD1. V lost 5 bases, J lost 7 bases, and 2 bases stayed unmatched. The CDR3 runs 13 residues. Germline V gives CDR1 LNHDA, CDR2 SQIVND (reference sequence). The CDR3 sequence: CASSPGQGATQYF. The CDR3 coding sequence is TGTGCCAGTAGTCCGGGACAGGGGGCGACCCAGTACTTC.

This clone was picked up one time. The rearrangement uses TRBV19 and TRBJ1-5; 8 bases agree with TRBD1. Germline V gene sequence: CDR1 LNHDA, CDR2 SQIVND (reference sequence). The ends lost 6 bases at V and 2 bases at J; junction bases unmatched: 6. The CDR3 spans 15 residues. The CDR3 is CASRYKDRGNQPQHF. For the CDR3, the DNA is TGTGCCAGTAGGTATAAGGACAGGGGCAATCAGCCCCAGCATTTT.

The V gene is TRBV6-1, the J gene TRBJ2-1; 11 bases are shared with TRBD2. V was pared by 3 bases and J by 3 bases, with 4 bases of the junction left unmatched. This CDR3 has 16 residues. Germline-derived CDR1 and CDR2 are MNHNS and SASEGT. The CDR3 protein is CASSDWTSGYYNEQFF. CDR3 bases: TGTGCCAGCAGTGACTGGACTAGCGGGTACTACAATGAGCAGTTCTTC.

This chain links TRBV6-5 with TRBJ2-7; TRBD2 is a possible D gene (6 bases). The V gene's germline CDR1 is MNHEY and CDR2 SVGAGI. V lost 6 bases and J lost 0, with 12 bases in between. The CDR3 has 14 amino acids. Here the CDR3 reads CASSKPGLSYEQYF. As DNA, the CDR3 is TGTGCCAGCAGCAAGCCGGGACTCTCCTACGAGCAGTACTTC.

The chain employs TRBV9 and TRBJ2-1, with 11 bases fitting TRBD2. The CDR3 has 15 amino acids. From germline, CDR1 is SGDLS and CDR2 YYNGEE. Trimming cost V 0 bases and J 4 bases; bases outside gene matches: 0. The CDR3 nucleotides read TGTGCCAGCAGCGTAGGACTAGCGGGATACAATGAGCAGTTCTTC. It is translated as CASSVGLAGYNEQFF. Variable domain in full (rest from reference TRBV9 and TRBJ2-1): DSGVTQTPKHLITATGQRVTLRCSPRSGDLSVYWYQQSLDQGLQFLIQYYNGEERAKGNILERFSAQQFPDLHSELNLSSLELGDSALYFCASSVGLAGYNEQFFGPGTRLTVL.